This T cell receptor (beta chain) comes out of a study of T cells in Graves' hyperthyroidism and ophthalmopathy. The investigators amplified TCR beta CDR3 regions from RNA transcripts. Initially, a first-round RT-PCR of the TCR CDR3 employed the HTBI primer set. MiXCR, applied by TCRdb to the multiplex PCR reads, yields one record per CDR3 protein. This sample carries 500,000 to 800,000 distinct CDR3 sequences, roughly 15% of them seen once, and the ten largest clones take 12%. At least ten counts were recorded for this clonotype. The CDR3 is 15 residues long. CDR1 is SGHTA and CDR2 is FQGNSA in the germline V gene. V shed 5 bases and J shed 0 bases, with 10 bases lying between them.

The genes are TRBV7-2 and TRBJ1-4, with D perhaps TRBD1 (5 bases). This receptor was obtained from a woman in her forties or fifties with Graves' ophthalmopathy. Sequenced sample: blood. Here the CDR3 reads CASSVDKSTNEKLFF. CDR3 in DNA: TGTGCCAGCAGCGTGGACAAATCAACTAATGAAAAACTGTTTTTT. Based on the CDR3 plus reference TRBV7-2 and TRBJ1-4, the full variable domain is GAGVSQSPSNKVTEKGKDVELRCDPISGHTALYWYRQSLGQGLEFLIYFQGNSAPDKSGLPSDRFSAERTGGSVSTLTIQRTQQEDSAVYLCASSVDKSTNEKLFFGSGTQLSVL.